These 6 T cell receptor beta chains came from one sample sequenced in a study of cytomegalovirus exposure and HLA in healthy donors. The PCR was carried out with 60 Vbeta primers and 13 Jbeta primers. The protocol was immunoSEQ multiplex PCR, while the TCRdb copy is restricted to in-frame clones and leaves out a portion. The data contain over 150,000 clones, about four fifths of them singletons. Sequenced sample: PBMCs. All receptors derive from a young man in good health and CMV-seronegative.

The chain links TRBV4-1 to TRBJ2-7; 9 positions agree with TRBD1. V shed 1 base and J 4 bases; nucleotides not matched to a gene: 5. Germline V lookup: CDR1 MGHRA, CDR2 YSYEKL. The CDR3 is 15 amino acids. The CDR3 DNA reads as TGCGCCAGCAGCCAAGGTTCGGGACAGGGTTACGAGCAGTACTTC. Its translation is CASSQGSGQGYEQYF.

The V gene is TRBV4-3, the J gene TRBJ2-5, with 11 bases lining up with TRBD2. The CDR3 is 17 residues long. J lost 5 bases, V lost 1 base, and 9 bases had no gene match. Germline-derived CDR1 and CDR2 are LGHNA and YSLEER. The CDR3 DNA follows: TGCGCCAGCAGCCAAGGTACTAGCGGGGGACCCCGGGAGACCCAGTACTTC. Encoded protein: CASSQGTSGGPRETQYF.

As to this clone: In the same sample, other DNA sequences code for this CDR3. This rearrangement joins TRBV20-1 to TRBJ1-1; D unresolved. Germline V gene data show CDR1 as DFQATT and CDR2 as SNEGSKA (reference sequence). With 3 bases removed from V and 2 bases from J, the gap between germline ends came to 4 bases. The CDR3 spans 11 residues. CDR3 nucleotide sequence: TGCAGTGCTAGCAGAAACACTGAAGCTTTCTTT. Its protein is CSASRNTEAFF.

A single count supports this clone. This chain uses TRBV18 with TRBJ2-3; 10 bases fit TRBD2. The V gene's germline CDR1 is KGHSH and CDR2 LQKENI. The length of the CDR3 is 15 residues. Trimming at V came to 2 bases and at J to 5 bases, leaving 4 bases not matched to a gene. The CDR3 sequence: CASSPLTSGQDTQYF. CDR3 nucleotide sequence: TGTGCCAGCTCACCATTGACTAGCGGGCAAGATACGCAGTATTTT.

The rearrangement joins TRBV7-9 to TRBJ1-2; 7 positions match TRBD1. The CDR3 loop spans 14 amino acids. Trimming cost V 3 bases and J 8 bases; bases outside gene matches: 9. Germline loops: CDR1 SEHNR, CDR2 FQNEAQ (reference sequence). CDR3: CASSLGETGRGYTF. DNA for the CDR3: TGTGCCAGCAGCTTGGGTGAGACAGGGAGAGGCTACACCTTC.

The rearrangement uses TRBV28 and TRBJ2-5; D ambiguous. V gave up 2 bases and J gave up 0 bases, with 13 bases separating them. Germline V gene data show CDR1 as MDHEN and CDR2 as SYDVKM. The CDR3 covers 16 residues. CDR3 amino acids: CASSLPTERNQETQYF. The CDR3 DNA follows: TGTGCCAGCAGTTTACCAACAGAACGGAACCAAGAGACCCAGTACTTC.